What follows is one T cell receptor beta chain and its context. Its matching antigen is unknown. The CDR3 spans 15 residues. Germline V gene lookup returns CDR1 SGHTA and CDR2 FQGTGA. The data derive from a study of OX40 agonist ivuxolimab in advanced cancers. As for the study in general: Patients achieving partial responses numbered three: one hepatocellular carcinoma case and two cutaneous melanoma cases. Study-level results: Low normalized T-cell clonal expansion also characterized some of the nonresponders. The study observed clonal expansion of CD4+ and CD8+ blood T cells by week 6 at 0.1 to 3.0 mg/kg. Near-lowest levels of clonal expansion characterized partial responders at 0.1-3.0 mg/kg.

Generated by immunoSEQ multiplex PCR, the TCRdb table keeps only in-frame clones and is missing some. The table records about 26,000 clones, roughly three quarters of them present only once. This sequence was found in an adult with an advanced solid tumor such as melanoma, head and neck, liver or kidney cancer. The chain combines TRBV7-3 with TRBJ2-5, with D uncertain. Gene TRBJ2-7 matches the end of the DNA better, so the J call may be wrong. The sample here was CD4+ or CD8+ T cells sorted from blood, taken in a trial of the OX40 agonist ivuxolimab. DNA of the CDR3: TGTGCCAGCAGCTTAAACCCGTCTAGCTCCTACGAGCAGTACTTC. Encoded protein: CASSLNPSSSYEQYF.